This TCR beta chain was identified during a study of blood T cell repertoires in COVID-19. Methods used by the authors: The authors estimated nucleated cell counts from reference gene primer amplification. Generated by immunoSEQ multiplex PCR, the TCRdb table keeps only in-frame clones and is missing some. From that table come the V and J calls and clone size; the DNA was used to work out D and trimming. The sample has approximately 360,000 clones; 70% to 90% are singletons. This TCR was sampled from a woman younger than 45 with acute COVID-19. Sequenced: PBMCs or T cells enriched from blood (not recorded which).

The CDR3 coding sequence is TGCGCCAGCAGCCCGACGACAGGGATGACTAACTATGGCTACACCTTC. Translating it yields CASSPTTGMTNYGYTF. This chain joins TRBV5-1 and TRBJ1-2; the match to TRBD1 covers 7 bases. The CDR3 contains 16 residues. V was clipped by 4 bases and J by 0 bases; unmatched bases: 9. Germline-derived CDR1 and CDR2 are SGHRS and YFSETQ.